This entry lists 31 T cell receptor beta chains sequenced from one sample in a study of shared clonotypes between healthy human individuals. Clones were read by immunoSEQ multiplex PCR, and TCRdb kept only the in-frame ones, dropping some. This table holds about 2.4 million clones, roughly 93% found once. The sequenced sample consisted of naive CD4+ T cells from PBMCs. Subset described: CD45RA+ positively selected. These receptors originate from a man between 18 and 35 years old in good health. Some clones in this sample may be carry-over from other donors' samples.

The CDR3 here is CASSLSLTNYEQYF. CDR3 DNA: TGTGCCAGCAGCCTATCCCTCACAAACTACGAGCAGTACTTC. The chain joins TRBV11-2 to TRBJ2-7; D not resolved. The germline V gene encodes CDR1 SGHAT and CDR2 FQNNGV. This CDR3 is built from 14 residues. V dropped 5 bases and J dropped 3 bases, with 14 bases sitting between them.

The rearrangement links TRBV21-1 to TRBJ2-4. TRBV21-1 is a recognized pseudogene. CDR3 length: 15 amino acids. The CDR3 loop reads CASSKAERLGDIQYF. CDR3 in DNA: TGTGCCAGCAGCAAAGCCGAGCGATTGGGGGACATTCAGTACTTC.

The chain uses TRBV11-1 and TRBJ2-6; TRBD1 matches at 9 bases. The CDR3 has 18 residues. Germline trimming cut 5 bases from V and 0 bases from J; bases unmatched to any gene: 8. The germline CDR1 and CDR2 sequences are SGHAT and FQDESV (reference sequence). This chain's CDR3 is CASSVTGTGLSGANVLTF. Here the CDR3 DNA reads TGTGCCAGCAGCGTGACCGGGACAGGGCTCTCTGGGGCCAACGTCCTGACTTTC.

CDR3 nucleotide sequence: TGTGCCTGGCGACTAGCGGGAGGGTTAGATACGCAGTATTTT. This translates into CAWRLAGGLDTQYF. The V gene is TRBV30, the J gene TRBJ2-3; 14 bases agree with TRBD2. J gave up 5 bases and V 5 bases, and 3 bases lay outside the gene matches. CDR1 is GTSNPN, CDR2 SVGIG, per germline (reference sequence). This CDR3 contains 14 residues.

The chain joins TRBV5-1 to TRBJ1-6; D is possibly TRBD1 (5 bases). This CDR3 has 14 amino acids. Trimming shortened V by 0 bases and J by 8 bases, and 9 bases separated the two germline ends. CDR1 and CDR2 from the germline V gene are SGHRS and YFSETQ. In DNA form, the CDR3 reads TGCGCCAGCAGCTTGGTACAGGAGGATTCACCCCTCCACTTT. It codes for CASSLVQEDSPLHF.

V usage is TRBV27 and J usage is TRBJ1-4; 7 nucleotides align to TRBD1. This CDR3 region has 18 residues. Germline-derived CDR1 and CDR2 are MNHEY and SMNVEV (reference sequence). Trimming removed 6 bases from V and 0 bases from J; junction bases left unmatched: 13. CDR3 sequence: CASSRKGTATSTNEKLFF. The CDR3 nucleotides are TGTGCCAGCAGCCGGAAAGGGACAGCCACGTCAACTAATGAAAAACTGTTTTTT. The complete variable domain, with remaining parts taken from reference TRBV27 and TRBJ1-4, reads EAQVTQNPRYLITVTGKKLTVTCSQNMNHEYMSWYRQDPGLGLRQIYYSMNVEVTDKGDVPEGYKVSRKEKRNFPLILESPSPNQTSLYFCASSRKGTATSTNEKLFFGSGTQLSVL.

V and J are TRBV6-1 and TRBJ1-2; D unclear. The CDR3 is 11 amino acids. V was clipped by 5 bases and J by 8 bases, with 9 bases between them. Germline lookup yields CDR1 MNHNS and CDR2 SASEGT. The CDR3 spells CASSYAGGYTF. CDR3 bases: TGTGCCAGCAGTTACGCTGGGGGCTACACCTTC.

This clone was picked up one time. CDR3 DNA: TGTGCCAGCAGCTTCCAGGGGCCGGACAATGAGCAGTTCTTC. Translation: CASSFQGPDNEQFF. The rearrangement links TRBV7-2 to TRBJ2-1; D perhaps matches TRBD1 (6 bases). CDR3 length: 14 amino acids. Germline V lookup: CDR1 SGHTA, CDR2 FQGNSA. V was trimmed by 3 bases and J by 5 bases, leaving 11 bases between them. Full variable domain (outside the CDR3, taken from reference TRBV7-2 and TRBJ2-1): GAGVSQSPSNKVTEKGKDVELRCDPISGHTALYWYRQSLGQGLEFLIYFQGNSAPDKSGLPSDRFSAERTGGSVSTLTIQRTQQEDSAVYLCASSFQGPDNEQFFGPGTRLTVL.

The chain recombines TRBV27 with TRBJ2-7; no firm D call. The CDR3 is 14 amino acids. CDR1 is MNHEY and CDR2 is SMNVEV in the germline V gene (reference sequence). Between the trimmed V and J ends, which lost 3 bases and 2 bases, there was a span of 11 bases. CDR3: CASSFKFPPYEQYF. The CDR3 nucleotides are TGTGCCAGCAGTTTCAAATTCCCTCCCTACGAGCAGTACTTC.

V and J are TRBV5-1 and TRBJ2-1, with 7 bases fitting TRBD2. The germline gives CDR1 SGHRS, CDR2 YFSETQ. The CDR3 has 16 residues. V gave up 3 bases and J gave up 4 bases; unmatched junction bases: 10. CDR3 residues: CASSWGGSGGYNEQFF. The CDR3 region has the DNA TGCGCCAGCAGCTGGGGGGGTAGCGGAGGATACAATGAGCAGTTCTTC.

The J gene is TRBJ1-6, the V gene TRBV11-3; the D gene is possibly TRBD1 (5 bases). Trimming removed 5 bases from V and 5 bases from J, with 7 bases in between. The length of the CDR3 is 13 residues. Germline V gene data show CDR1 as SGHNT and CDR2 as YENEEA. CDR3 bases: TGTGCCAGCAGCCGCAGGGATAATTCACCCCTCCACTTT. Protein sequence: CASSRRDNSPLHF. Together with reference TRBV11-3 and TRBJ1-6, the CDR3 gives the full variable domain: EAGVVQSPRYKIIEKKQPVAFWCNPISGHNTLYWYLQNLGQGPELLIRYENEEAVDDSQLPKDRFSAERLKGVDSTLKIQPAELGDSAVYLCASSRRDNSPLHFGNGTRLTVT.

The rearrangement uses TRBV5-1 and TRBJ2-5, with D hard to call. Trimming removed 0 bases from V and 3 bases from J, with 9 bases in between. The CDR3 is 14 amino acids. Germline V gene sequence: CDR1 SGHRS, CDR2 YFSETQ. The CDR3 bases are TGCGCCAGCAGCTTGGTGCCAGCAGAAGAGACCCAGTACTTC. Translated, it gives CASSLVPAEETQYF.

The rearrangement links TRBV6-5 to TRBJ1-1; 7 bases fit TRBD1. The germline V gene has CDR1 MNHEY and CDR2 SVGAGI. This CDR3 region has 15 residues. The V and J ends lost 2 bases and 4 bases, in that order; junction bases with no gene match: 7. In DNA form, the CDR3 reads TGTGCCAGCAGTTACCGGGCAGGGGGACTCACTGAAGCTTTCTTT. Protein: CASSYRAGGLTEAFF.

Regarding this clone: Different DNA sequences within this sample yield the same CDR3. V and J are TRBV11-2 and TRBJ1-2; TRBD1 matches 12 bases. CDR1 and CDR2 from the germline V gene are SGHAT and FQNNGV. The CDR3 covers 16 residues. Losses at the gene ends were 1 base for V and 3 bases for J; bases not matched to a gene: 3. This CDR3 reads CASSLAGTGGYYGYTF. Here the CDR3 DNA reads TGTGCCAGCAGCTTAGCCGGGACAGGGGGCTACTATGGCTACACCTTC.

This clone appeared once. V and J are TRBV5-1 and TRBJ2-1; the D is unclear. Germline loops: CDR1 SGHRS, CDR2 YFSETQ. This CDR3 is built from 14 residues. Deletions cut 3 bases from V and 7 bases from J, with 14 bases between. Written as DNA, the CDR3 is TGCGCCAGCAGCTACGGGTCCGGTTCGAATGAGCAGTTCTTC. It specifies CASSYGSGSNEQFF.

V is TRBV28 and J is TRBJ2-7; D is undetermined. CDR1 MDHEN and CDR2 SYDVKM come from the germline V gene. This CDR3 has 14 residues. The V end lost 6 bases, the J end lost 1 base, and 13 bases lay between the germline ends. The CDR3 coding sequence is TGTGCCAGCAGCCTAACAACCTATTCCTACGAGCAGTACTTC. Amino acid sequence: CASSLTTYSYEQYF.

The chain links TRBV19 to TRBJ2-5; a weak D match, TRBD1 (6 bases). CDR1 LNHDA and CDR2 SQIVND come from the germline V gene (reference sequence). The CDR3 is made up of 16 amino acids. Trimming took 1 base from V and 3 from J, leaving 15 bases between them. The CDR3 here is CASSIAFRDNEETQYF. Here the CDR3 DNA reads TGTGCCAGTAGTATAGCTTTTCGGGACAACGAAGAGACCCAGTACTTC.

On this clone itself: No DNA is shown, since the ends of the CDR3 on it are uncertain; the CDR3 is the one TCRdb lists. V gene TRBV2 combines with J gene TRBJ2-2; TRBD1, as called in the table, went unchecked against the DNA. Both ends counted, the CDR3 spans 14 residues. From germline, CDR1 is SNHLY and CDR2 FYNNEI. CDR3 in amino acids: CASILGQNTGELFF.

This clone was seen only a few times. The genes are TRBV2 and TRBJ2-5; D possibly corresponds to TRBD1 (6 bases). The V end was cut by 6 bases, the J end by 5 bases, with 10 bases between. The germline CDR1 and CDR2 sequences are SNHLY and FYNNEI. The CDR3 sequence is 12 residues long. In DNA form, the CDR3 reads TGTGCCAGCAGAACAGGGTTCGAGACCCAGTACTTC. Amino acid sequence: CASRTGFETQYF. Looking up the rest from reference TRBV2 and TRBJ2-5 gives the full variable domain: EPEVTQTPSHQVTQMGQEVILRCVPISNHLYFYWYRQILGQKVEFLVSFYNNEISEKSEIFDDQFSVERPDGSNFTLKIRSTKLEDSAMYFCASRTGFETQYFGPGTRLLVL.

The V call is TRBV5-1, the J call TRBJ2-6, with no clear D. The CDR3 length is 12 residues. The V gene's germline CDR1 is SGHRS and CDR2 YFSETQ. V lost 1 base, J lost 8 bases, and 4 bases lay in between. For the CDR3, the DNA is TGCGCCAGCAGCTTGTTAACCAACGTCCTGACTTTC. Encoded protein: CASSLLTNVLTF.

The J gene is TRBJ2-1, the V gene TRBV28; 7 positions agree with TRBD2. Trimming removed 2 bases from V and 10 bases from J; junction bases left unmatched: 14. Germline V gene lookup returns CDR1 MDHEN and CDR2 SYDVKM. CDR3 length: 16 residues. As DNA, the CDR3 is TGTGCCAGCAGTTTAGGTTCTGCGGGAGTAATAGGGGAGCAGTTCTTC. It codes for CASSLGSAGVIGEQFF.

The chain links TRBV29-1 to TRBJ2-5; TRBD1 is a possible D gene (6 bases). The J call may be in error: the DNA end matches TRBJ2-7 better. CDR3 size: 14 residues. CDR1 and CDR2 from the germline V gene are SQVTM and ANQGSEA. The chain's CDR3 is CSVERQASSYEQYF. CDR3 coding DNA: TGCAGCGTTGAAAGACAGGCGAGCTCCTACGAGCAGTACTTC.

The chain uses TRBV4-2 and TRBJ1-4, with a tentative D call TRBD1 (5 bases). The CDR3 loop spans 16 amino acids. CDR1 and CDR2 from the germline V gene are LGHNA and YNFKEQ. V dropped 4 bases and J dropped 6 bases, with 18 bases sitting between them. The CDR3 reads CASSPGFTGADEKLFF. CDR3 DNA sequence: TGTGCCAGCAGCCCGGGATTTACAGGAGCCGATGAAAAACTGTTTTTT.

The chain recombines TRBV11-2 with TRBJ2-3; the D gene is possibly TRBD1 (6 bases). Trimming removed 0 bases from V and 6 bases from J, with 22 bases in between. Germline lookup yields CDR1 SGHAT and CDR2 FQNNGV. The CDR3 has 18 residues. DNA of the CDR3: TGTGCCAGCAGCTTAGATGGGGGCATGCGGAGTGCAGGGGATACGCAGTATTTT. Translating gives CASSLDGGMRSAGDTQYF.

CDR3 DNA: TGCGCCAGCAGCTTGAGAACTAGCGGGAGCCCTTCGGTCAAAAACATTCAGTACTTC. Amino acid sequence: CASSLRTSGSPSVKNIQYF. J is TRBJ2-4 and V is TRBV5-1; 11 bases fit TRBD2. This CDR3 has 19 amino acids. V shed 1 base, J shed 3 bases, and the junction held 12 bases outside the gene matches. CDR1 SGHRS and CDR2 YFSETQ come from the germline V gene.

This sequence joins TRBV12-5 and TRBJ2-6; the D gene is possibly TRBD1 (6 bases). The CDR3 spans 19 residues. The V end lost 2 bases, the J end lost 0 bases, and 17 bases lay between the germline ends. The germline V gene encodes CDR1 LGHNT and CDR2 FRNRAP. This CDR3 reads CASGLPGVPGASGANVLTF. CDR3 bases: TGTGCTAGTGGTTTGCCAGGGGTGCCAGGAGCCTCTGGGGCCAACGTCCTGACTTTC.

The V and J genes are TRBV5-4 and TRBJ2-1; D is perhaps TRBD1 or TRBD2 (6 bases each). Germline CDR1 and CDR2: SGHNT and YYREEE (reference sequence). Trimming took 4 bases from V and 0 from J, leaving 17 bases between them. The CDR3 extends over 17 amino acids. CDR3 nucleotide sequence: TGTGCCAGCAGCACTGGAGGGGGGTTAAGCTCCTACAATGAGCAGTTCTTC. Translated, it gives CASSTGGGLSSYNEQFF.

This clone was seen once. This chain links TRBV6-1 with TRBJ1-1; maybe TRBD1 (6 bases). Deletions cut 0 bases from V and 11 bases from J, with 16 bases between. Germline CDR1 MNHNS, CDR2 SASEGT. The CDR3 sequence is 14 residues long. The CDR3 nucleotides are TGTGCCAGCAGTGAAGCGCATTCTTTGGGGGCGGCTTTCTTT. Amino acids: CASSEAHSLGAAFF.

This chain joins TRBV27 and TRBJ1-3; 11 bases align to TRBD1. CDR3 length: 16 residues. The germline V gene has CDR1 MNHEY and CDR2 SMNVEV (reference sequence). V dropped 10 bases and J dropped 0; count of bases not matched to a gene: 8. The CDR3 spells CANQGDRGFSGNTIYF. The CDR3 DNA sequence: TGTGCCAACCAGGGGGACAGGGGGTTCTCTGGAAACACCATATATTTT.

This chain joins TRBV7-3 and TRBJ1-1; the D gene is possibly TRBD1 (5 bases). The V end was cut by 5 bases, the J end by 1 base, with 17 bases between. This CDR3 spans 16 amino acids. Germline values: CDR1 SGHTA, CDR2 FQGTGA. The CDR3: CASSPNRQSSNTEAFF. CDR3 DNA sequence: TGTGCCAGCAGCCCAAACCGACAGAGTTCGAACACTGAAGCTTTCTTT.

V is TRBV4-3 and J is TRBJ1-2; a weak D match, TRBD1 (6 bases). The CDR3 is 15 amino acids. Germline lookup yields CDR1 LGHNA and CDR2 YSLEER. Trimming stripped 0 bases from V and 5 bases from J, with 13 bases between. CDR3 sequence (DNA): TGCGCCAGCAGCCAAGACCCAGGGGAAGGTTATGGCTACACCTTC. This codes for CASSQDPGEGYGYTF.